This TCR beta chain was profiled in a study of CD8 T cells in Susac syndrome. TEMRA cells were enriched by FACS, while CD8+ and CD4+ T cells were obtained through a negative isolation that was performed magnetically. A quantity of roughly 0.5 to 1 ug RNA underwent reverse transcription using random hexamers. The immunoSEQ assay covered 54 Vbeta and 13 Jbeta segments for CDR3. TCRdb reprocessed the immunoSEQ multiplex PCR reads via MiXCR and lists one record per CDR3 protein. The sample contains about 250,000 distinct CDR3 sequences, over 85% of which appear only once. This CDR3 spans 20 amino acids. V shed 6 bases, J shed 0 bases, and the junction held 17 bases outside the gene matches. Germline V gene lookup returns CDR1 MNHEY and CDR2 SMNVEV (reference sequence).

V usage is TRBV27 and J usage is TRBJ2-1; 10 bases map to TRBD2. Input material: CD4+ T cells from PBMCs. This sequence originates from a human donor with multiple sclerosis. CDR3 in DNA: TGTGCCAGCAGCCCCTACACTAGCGGGGTGCTTTCGAGCTCCTACAATGAGCAGTTCTTC. Encoded protein: CASSPYTSGVLSSSYNEQFF.